There are many counts of the clone carrying this T cell receptor (beta chain). No antigen is known for it. The sample is drawn from a study of early T cells in non-severe SARS-CoV-2 infection. Study information: It was bulk RNA from unsorted whole blood that was sequenced, and the chains were unpaired. Regarding the study as a whole: VDJdb matching favored anti-spike CD8 responses, missing private and CD4 specificities.

The protocol attached unique molecular identifiers to individual cDNA molecules. TCRdb reprocessed the 5' RACE reads with MiXCR, giving one entry per CDR3 protein. Of approximately 77,000 distinct CDR3 sequences in the sample, about 5% were seen once. This TCR came from an adult who was a healthcare worker with PCR-confirmed SARS-CoV-2 infection or an uninfected control (not recorded which). This specimen consisted of whole blood, obtained at baseline.

CDR3 DNA sequence: TGCAGTGCTAGTTCCGGTTTGCGGGAGTCTGGGGAGACCCAGTACTTC. Translated: CSASSGLRESGETQYF. The chain recombines TRBV20-1 with TRBJ2-5, with 7 nucleotides matching TRBD2. The germline V gene encodes CDR1 DFQATT and CDR2 SNEGSKA (reference sequence). V shed 3 bases and J 5 bases; nucleotides not matched to a gene: 15. The CDR3 runs 16 residues.